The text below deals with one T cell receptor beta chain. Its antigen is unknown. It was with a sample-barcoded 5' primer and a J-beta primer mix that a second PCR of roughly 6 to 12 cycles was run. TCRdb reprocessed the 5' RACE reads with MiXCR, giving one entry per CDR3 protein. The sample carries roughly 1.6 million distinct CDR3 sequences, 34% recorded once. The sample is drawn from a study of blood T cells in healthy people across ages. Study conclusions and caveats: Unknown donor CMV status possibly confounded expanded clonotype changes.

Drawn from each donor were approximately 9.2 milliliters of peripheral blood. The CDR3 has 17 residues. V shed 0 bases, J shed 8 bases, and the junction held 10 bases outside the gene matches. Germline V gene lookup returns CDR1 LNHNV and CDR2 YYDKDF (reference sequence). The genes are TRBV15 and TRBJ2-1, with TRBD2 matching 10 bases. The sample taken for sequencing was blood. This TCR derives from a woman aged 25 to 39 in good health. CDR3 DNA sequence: TGTGCCACCAGCAGAGATGGGAAAGCGGGGGGGCCCTATGAGCAGTTCTTC. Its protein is CATSRDGKAGGPYEQFF.